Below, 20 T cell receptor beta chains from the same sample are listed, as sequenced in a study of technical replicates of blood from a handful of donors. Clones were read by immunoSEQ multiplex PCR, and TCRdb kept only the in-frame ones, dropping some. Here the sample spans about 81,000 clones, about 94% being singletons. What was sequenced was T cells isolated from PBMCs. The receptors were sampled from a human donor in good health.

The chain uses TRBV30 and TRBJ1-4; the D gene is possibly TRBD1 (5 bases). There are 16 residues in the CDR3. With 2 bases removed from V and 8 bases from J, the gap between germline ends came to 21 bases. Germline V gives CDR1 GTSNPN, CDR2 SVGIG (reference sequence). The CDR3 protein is CAWSPLDNLAGEKLFF. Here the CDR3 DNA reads TGTGCCTGGAGTCCACTCGATAACCTGGCAGGGGAAAAACTGTTTTTT.

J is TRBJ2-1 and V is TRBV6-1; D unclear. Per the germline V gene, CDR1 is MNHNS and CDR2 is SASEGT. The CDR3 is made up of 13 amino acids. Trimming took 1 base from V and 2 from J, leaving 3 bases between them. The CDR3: CASSEGPYNEQFF. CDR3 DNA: TGTGCCAGCAGTGAAGGGCCCTACAATGAGCAGTTCTTC.

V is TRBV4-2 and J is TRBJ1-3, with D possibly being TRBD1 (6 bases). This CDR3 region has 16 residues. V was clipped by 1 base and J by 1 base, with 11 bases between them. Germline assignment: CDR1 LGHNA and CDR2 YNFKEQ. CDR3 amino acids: CASSQGVGQSGNTIYF. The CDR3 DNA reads TGTGCCAGCAGCCAAGGAGTAGGACAGTCTGGAAACACCATATATTTT.

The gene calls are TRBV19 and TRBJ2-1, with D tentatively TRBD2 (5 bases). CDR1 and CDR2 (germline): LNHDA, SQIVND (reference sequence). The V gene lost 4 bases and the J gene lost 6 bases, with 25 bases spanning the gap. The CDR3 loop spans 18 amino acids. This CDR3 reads CASSTPFGKGLETNEQFF. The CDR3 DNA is TGTGCCAGTAGTACCCCGTTTGGAAAAGGACTCGAAACCAATGAGCAGTTCTTC. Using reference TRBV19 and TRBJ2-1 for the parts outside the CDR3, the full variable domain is DGGITQSPKYLFRKEGQNVTLSCEQNLNHDAMYWYRQDPGQGLRLIYYSQIVNDFQKGDIAEGYSVSREKKESFPLTVTSAQKNPTAFYLCASSTPFGKGLETNEQFFGPGTRLTVL.

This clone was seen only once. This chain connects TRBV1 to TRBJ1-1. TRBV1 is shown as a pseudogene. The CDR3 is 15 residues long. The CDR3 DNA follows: TGCACCAGCAGCCAAGATAGAGCGGGGGACGCTGAAGCTTTCTTT. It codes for CTSSQDRAGDAEAFF.

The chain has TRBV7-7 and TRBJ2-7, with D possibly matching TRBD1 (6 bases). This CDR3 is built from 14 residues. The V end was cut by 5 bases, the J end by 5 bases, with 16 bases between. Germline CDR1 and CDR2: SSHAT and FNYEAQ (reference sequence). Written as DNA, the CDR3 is TGTGCCAGCAGCCCGACCCAGGGGCTCCACGAGCAGTACTTC. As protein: CASSPTQGLHEQYF.

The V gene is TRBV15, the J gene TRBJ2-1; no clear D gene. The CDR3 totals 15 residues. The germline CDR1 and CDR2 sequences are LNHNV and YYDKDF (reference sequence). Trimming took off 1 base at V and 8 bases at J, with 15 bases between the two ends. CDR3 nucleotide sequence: TGTGCCACCAGCAGAGGGTGGCTAGATGGCGATGAGCAGTTCTTC. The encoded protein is CATSRGWLDGDEQFF.

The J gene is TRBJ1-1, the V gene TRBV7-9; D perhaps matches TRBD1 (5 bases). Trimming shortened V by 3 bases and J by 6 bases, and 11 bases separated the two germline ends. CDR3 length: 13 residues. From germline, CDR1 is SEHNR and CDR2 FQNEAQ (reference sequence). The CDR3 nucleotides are TGTGCCAGCAGCTTGGGAGGGGTCTCTGAAGCTTTCTTT. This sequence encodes CASSLGGVSEAFF. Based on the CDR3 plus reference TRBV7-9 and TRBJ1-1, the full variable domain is DTGVSQNPRHKITKRGQNVTFRCDPISEHNRLYWYRQTLGQGPEFLTYFQNEAQLEKSRLLSDRFSAERPKGSFSTLEIQRTEQGDSAMYLCASSLGGVSEAFFGQGTRLTVV.

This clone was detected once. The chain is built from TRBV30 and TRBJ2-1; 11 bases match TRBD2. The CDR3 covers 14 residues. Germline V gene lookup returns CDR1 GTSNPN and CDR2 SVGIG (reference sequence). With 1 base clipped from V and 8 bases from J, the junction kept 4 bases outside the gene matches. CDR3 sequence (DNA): TGTGCCTGGAGTGGGATAGCGGGAGGGGATGAGCAGTTCTTC. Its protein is CAWSGIAGGDEQFF.

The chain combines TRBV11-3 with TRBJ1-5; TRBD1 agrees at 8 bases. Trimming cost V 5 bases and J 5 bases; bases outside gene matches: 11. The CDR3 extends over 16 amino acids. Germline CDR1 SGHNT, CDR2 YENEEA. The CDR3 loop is CASSPWTGRLDQPQHF. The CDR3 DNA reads TGTGCCAGCAGCCCCTGGACAGGGAGGTTGGATCAGCCCCAGCATTTT.

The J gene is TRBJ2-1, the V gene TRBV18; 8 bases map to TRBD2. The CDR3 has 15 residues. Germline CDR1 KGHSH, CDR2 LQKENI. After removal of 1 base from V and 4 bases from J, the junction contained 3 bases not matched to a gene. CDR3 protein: CASSPQVAGYNEQFF. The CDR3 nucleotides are TGTGCCAGCTCACCACAGGTAGCGGGGTACAATGAGCAGTTCTTC.

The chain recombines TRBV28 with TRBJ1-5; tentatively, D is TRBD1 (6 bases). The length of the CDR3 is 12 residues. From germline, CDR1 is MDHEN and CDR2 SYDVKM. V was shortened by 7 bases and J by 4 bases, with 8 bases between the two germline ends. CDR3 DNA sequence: TGTGCCAGCATCCAGGGGAATCAGCCCCAGCATTTT. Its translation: CASIQGNQPQHF.

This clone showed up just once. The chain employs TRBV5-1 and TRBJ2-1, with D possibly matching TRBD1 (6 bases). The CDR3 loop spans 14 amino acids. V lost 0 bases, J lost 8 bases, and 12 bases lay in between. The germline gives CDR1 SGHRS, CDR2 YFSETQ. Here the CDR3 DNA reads TGCGCCAGCAGCTTGGAACAGGGTCGGGATGAGCAGTTCTTC. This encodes CASSLEQGRDEQFF.

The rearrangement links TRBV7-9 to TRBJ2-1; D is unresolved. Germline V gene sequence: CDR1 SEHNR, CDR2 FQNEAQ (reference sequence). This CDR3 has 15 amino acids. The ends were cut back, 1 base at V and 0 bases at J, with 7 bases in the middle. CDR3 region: CASSLELLSYNEQFF. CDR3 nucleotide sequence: TGTGCCAGCAGCTTAGAACTACTCTCCTACAATGAGCAGTTCTTC.

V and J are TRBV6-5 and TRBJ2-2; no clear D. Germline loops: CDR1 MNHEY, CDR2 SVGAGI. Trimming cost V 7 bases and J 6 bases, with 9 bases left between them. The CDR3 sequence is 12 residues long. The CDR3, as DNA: TGTGCCAGCACCAGATCCCCCGGGGAGCTGTTTTTT. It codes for CASTRSPGELFF.

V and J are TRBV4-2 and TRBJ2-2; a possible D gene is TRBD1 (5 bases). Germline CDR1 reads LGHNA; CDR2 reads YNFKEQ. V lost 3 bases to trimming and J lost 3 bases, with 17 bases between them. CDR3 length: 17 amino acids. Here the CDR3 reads CASSHWPREEDTGELFF. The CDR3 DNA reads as TGTGCCAGCAGCCATTGGCCCAGGGAAGAGGACACCGGGGAGCTGTTTTTT.

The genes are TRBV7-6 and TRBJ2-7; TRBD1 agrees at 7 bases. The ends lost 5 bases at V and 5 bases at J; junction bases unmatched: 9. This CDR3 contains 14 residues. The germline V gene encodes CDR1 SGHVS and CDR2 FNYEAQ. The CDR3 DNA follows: TGTGCCAGCAGCCCGACAGGGTGGGGTAACGAGCAGTACTTC. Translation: CASSPTGWGNEQYF.

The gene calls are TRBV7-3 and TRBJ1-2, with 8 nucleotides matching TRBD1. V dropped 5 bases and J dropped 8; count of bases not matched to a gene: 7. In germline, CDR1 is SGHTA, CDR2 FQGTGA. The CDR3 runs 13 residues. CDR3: CASSPTGGGGYTF. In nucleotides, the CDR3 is TGTGCCAGCAGCCCAACAGGGGGAGGCGGCTACACCTTC. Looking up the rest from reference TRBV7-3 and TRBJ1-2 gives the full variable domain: GAGVSQTPSNKVTEKGKYVELRCDPISGHTALYWYRQSLGQGPEFLIYFQGTGAADDSGLPNDRFFAVRPEGSVSTLKIQRTERGDSAVYLCASSPTGGGGYTFGSGTRLTVV.

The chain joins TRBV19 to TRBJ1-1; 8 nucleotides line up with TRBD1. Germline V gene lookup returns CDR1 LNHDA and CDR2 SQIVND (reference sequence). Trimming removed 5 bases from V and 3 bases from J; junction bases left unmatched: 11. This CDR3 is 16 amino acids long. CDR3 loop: CASSVRTGTIHTEAFF. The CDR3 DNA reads TGTGCCAGTAGTGTCCGGACAGGGACAATTCACACTGAAGCTTTCTTT.

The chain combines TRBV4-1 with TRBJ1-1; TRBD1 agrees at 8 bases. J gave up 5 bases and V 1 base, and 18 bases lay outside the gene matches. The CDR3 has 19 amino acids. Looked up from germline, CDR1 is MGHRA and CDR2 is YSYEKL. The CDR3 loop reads CASSQGRGSGQGLGTEAFF. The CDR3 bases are TGCGCCAGCAGCCAAGGACGGGGTTCCGGACAGGGACTTGGAACTGAAGCTTTCTTT.